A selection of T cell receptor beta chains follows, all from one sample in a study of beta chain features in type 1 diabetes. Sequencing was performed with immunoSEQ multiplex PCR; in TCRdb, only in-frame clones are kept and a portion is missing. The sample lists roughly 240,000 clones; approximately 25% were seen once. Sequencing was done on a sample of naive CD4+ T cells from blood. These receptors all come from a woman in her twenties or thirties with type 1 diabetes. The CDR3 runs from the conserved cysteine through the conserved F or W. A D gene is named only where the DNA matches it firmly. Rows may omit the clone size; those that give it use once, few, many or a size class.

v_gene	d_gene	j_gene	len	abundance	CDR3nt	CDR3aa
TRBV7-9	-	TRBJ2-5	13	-	TGTGCCAGCAGCGGGCAAGCGGGTTCGACCCAGTACTTC	CASSGQAGSTQYF
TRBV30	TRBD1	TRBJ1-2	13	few	TGTGCCTGGAGTGGGACAGGGAACTATGGCTACACCTTC	CAWSGTGNYGYTF
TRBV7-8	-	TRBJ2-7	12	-	TGTGCCAGCAGGTTAACAGGGCGGGAGCAGTACTTC	CASRLTGREQYF
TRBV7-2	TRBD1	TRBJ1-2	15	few	TGTGCCAGCAGCAGGCGGACAGGGGGCGCCGATGGCTACACCTTC	CASSRRTGGADGYTF
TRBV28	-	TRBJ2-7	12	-	TGTGCCAGCAGTCCCCCCCTCTACGAGCAGTACTTC	CASSPPLYEQYF
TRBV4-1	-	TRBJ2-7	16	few	TGCGCCAGCAGCCGAATCCGGGACACCCACTCCTACGAGCAGTACTTC	CASSRIRDTHSYEQYF
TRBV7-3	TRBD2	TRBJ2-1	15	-	TGTGCCAGCAGGGACGGGACTAGCGGTTACAATGAGCAGTTCTTC	CASRDGTSGYNEQFF
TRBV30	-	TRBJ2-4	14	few	TGTGCCTGGAGGCCCGTCGGGTCGGGGGACATTCAGTACTTC	CAWRPVGSGDIQYF
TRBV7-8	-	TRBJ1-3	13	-	TGTGCCAGCAGCTCAGCCGACTTAGGCACCATATATTTT	CASSSADLGTIYF
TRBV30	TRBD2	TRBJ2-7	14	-	TGTGCCTGGACCACTAGCGGCGAGATCTACGAGCAGTACTTC	CAWTTSGEIYEQYF
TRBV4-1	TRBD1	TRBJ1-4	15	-	TGCGCCAGCAGCTCTCGGACAGGCTCCGATGAAAAACTGTTTTTT	CASSSRTGSDEKLFF
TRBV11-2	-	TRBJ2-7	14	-	TGTGCCAGCAGCTTAGCATACAGCCTTTACGAGCAGTACTTC	CASSLAYSLYEQYF
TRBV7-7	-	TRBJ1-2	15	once	TGTGCTAGCAGCCCTTGGGGCAGGGAGGGTGGTGGCTACACCTTC	CASSPWGREGGGYTF
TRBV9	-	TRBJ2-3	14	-	TGTGCCAGCAGCGAGGGGCAGGCTACAGATACGCAGTATTTT	CASSEGQATDTQYF
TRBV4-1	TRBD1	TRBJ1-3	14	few	TGCGCCAGCAGCCGACAGGGCCCTGGAAACACCATATATTTT	CASSRQGPGNTIYF
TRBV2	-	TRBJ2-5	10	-	TGTGCCACTCGCGGGGAGACCCAGTACTTC	CATRGETQYF
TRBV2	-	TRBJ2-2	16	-	TGTGCCAGCACCGGGGAGGCTTCCCCCGGTGAGGGGGAGCTGTTTTTT	CASTGEASPGEGELFF
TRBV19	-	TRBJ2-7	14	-	TGTGCCAGTAGTATAGAGGGGAGCTCCTACGAGCAGTACTTC	CASSIEGSSYEQYF
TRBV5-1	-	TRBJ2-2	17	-	TGCGCCAGCAGACCTTCCCCAGCCGGGATTGGCACCGGGGAGCTGTTTTTT	CASRPSPAGIGTGELFF
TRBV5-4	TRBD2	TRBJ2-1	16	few	TGTGCCAGCAGCTTGGGTCTAGCGGGAGTATACAATGAGCAGTTCTTC	CASSLGLAGVYNEQFF
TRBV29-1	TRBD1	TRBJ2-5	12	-	TGCAGCGTTTGGGGACAGCGGGAGACCCAGTACTTC	CSVWGQRETQYF
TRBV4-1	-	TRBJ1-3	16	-	TGCGCCAGCAGCTTCTCTCCCACACGCACCGGAAACACCATATATTTT	CASSFSPTRTGNTIYF
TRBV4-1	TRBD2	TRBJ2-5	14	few	TGCGCCAGCAGCCAACTCGCGGGAGGGGAGACCCAGTACTTC	CASSQLAGGETQYF
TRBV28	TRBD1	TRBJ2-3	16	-	TGTGCCAGCAGTCCACCGGGACAGGGGGGAACAGATACGCAGTATTTT	CASSPPGQGGTDTQYF
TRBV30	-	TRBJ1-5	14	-	TGTGCCTGGAGCGACGTAGACACCAATCAGCCCCAGCATTTT	CAWSDVDTNQPQHF
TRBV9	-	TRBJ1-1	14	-	TGTGCCAGCAGCGTAGTCGGGGGTGGGACTGAAGCTTTCTTT	CASSVVGGGTEAFF
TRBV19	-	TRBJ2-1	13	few	TGTGCCAATGGAGAAGCGCCCTACAATGAGCAGTTCTTC	CANGEAPYNEQFF
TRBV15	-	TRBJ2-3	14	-	TGTGCCACCAGCAGAGGACTAGACGGAGATACGCAGTATTTT	CATSRGLDGDTQYF
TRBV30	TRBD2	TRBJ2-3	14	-	TGTGCCTGGAGTCCTCTAGCGGGGGGGCCCCAGGAGTATTTT	CAWSPLAGGPQEYF
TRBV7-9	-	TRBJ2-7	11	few	TGTGCCAGCAGCCTGCAGGGGGAGCAGTACTTC	CASSLQGEQYF
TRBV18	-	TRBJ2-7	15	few	TGTGCCAGCTCACTGGGAGTCACCGATCCTTACGAGCAGTACTTC	CASSLGVTDPYEQYF
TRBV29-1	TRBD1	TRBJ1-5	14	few	TGCAGCGTTGCAGGGGACAGCCACAATCAGCCCCAGCATTTT	CSVAGDSHNQPQHF
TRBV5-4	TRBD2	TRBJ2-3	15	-	TGTGCCAGCACCCTAGGACTAGCGGGAGGGGATACGCAGTATTTT	CASTLGLAGGDTQYF
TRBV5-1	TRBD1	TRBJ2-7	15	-	TGCGCCAGCAGCAAGGGGACAGCCAACTCCTACGAGCAGTACTTC	CASSKGTANSYEQYF
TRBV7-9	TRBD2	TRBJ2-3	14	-	TGTGCCAGCAGCTTATCTAGCGGAGGAGATACGCAGTATTTT	CASSLSSGGDTQYF
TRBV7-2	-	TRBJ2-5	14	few	TGTGCCAGCAGCATACAGGGATCCCAAGAGACCCAGTACTTC	CASSIQGSQETQYF
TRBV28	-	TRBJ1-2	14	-	TGTGCCAGCAGTTTTCAGGGGCGTAACTATGGCTACACCTTC	CASSFQGRNYGYTF
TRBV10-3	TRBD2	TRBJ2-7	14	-	TGTGCCATCAGGGGACTAGCGGGGACCTACGAGCAGTACTTC	CAIRGLAGTYEQYF
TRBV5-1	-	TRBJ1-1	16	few	TGCGCCAGCAGCTTGGTGACGGGATATGCGAACACTGAAGCTTTCTTT	CASSLVTGYANTEAFF
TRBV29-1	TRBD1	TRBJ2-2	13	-	TGCAGCGCTGACAGGGGGCTCACCGGGGAGCTGTTTTTT	CSADRGLTGELFF
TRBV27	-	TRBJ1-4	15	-	TGTGCCAGCAGTTTATCGATAGAGATTAATGAAAAACTGTTTTTT	CASSLSIEINEKLFF
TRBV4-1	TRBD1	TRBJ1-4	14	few	TGCGCCAGCACCCGGGACAGGGGGACCGAAAAACTGTTTTTT	CASTRDRGTEKLFF
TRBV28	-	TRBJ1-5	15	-	TGTGCCAGCAGTTCCACAGGGTTCGGCAATCAGCCCCAGCATTTT	CASSSTGFGNQPQHF
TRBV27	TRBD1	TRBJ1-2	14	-	TGTGCCAGCAGTTGGACAGGGGTATCAGGCGGCTACACCTTC	CASSWTGVSGGYTF
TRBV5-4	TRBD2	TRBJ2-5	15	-	TGTGCCAGCAGCTTGGGCAGCGGGAGCCAAGAGACCCAGTACTTC	CASSLGSGSQETQYF
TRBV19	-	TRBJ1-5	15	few	TGTGCCAGCTGGCTTCCAGGGGCTGGCAATCAGCCCCAGCATTTT	CASWLPGAGNQPQHF
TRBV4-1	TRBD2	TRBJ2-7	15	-	TGCGCCAGCAGCCAACCCGCTAGCGGGACTTACGAGCAGTACTTC	CASSQPASGTYEQYF
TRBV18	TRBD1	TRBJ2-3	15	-	TGTGCCAGCTCACCTCCGGGACAGTTCACAGATACGCAGTATTTT	CASSPPGQFTDTQYF
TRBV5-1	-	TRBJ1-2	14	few	TGCGCCAGCAGCCTTGGAAACAGGAACTATGGCTACACCTTC	CASSLGNRNYGYTF
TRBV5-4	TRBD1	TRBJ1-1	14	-	TGTGCCAGCAGCACAGGGACAGGGGGCACTGAAGCTTTCTTT	CASSTGTGGTEAFF